The 30 T cell receptor beta chains presented below share a single source sample, sequenced in a study of lymphopenia after photon versus proton radiotherapy. Sequencing used immunoSEQ multiplex PCR; TCRdb keeps in-frame clones, though not all of them. The repertoire holds about 3,300 clones, with 76% as singletons. The material was peripheral blood, obtained from a patient treated with proton-based radiotherapy. Receptor source: a man older than 75 with esophageal cancer.

This clone was seen only once. CDR3 loop: CASAGDYEQYF. DNA for the CDR3: TGTGCCAGCGCGGGGGACTACGAGCAGTACTTC. The genes are TRBV21-1 and TRBJ2-7; the table's D gene call, TRBD2, was not cross checked with the DNA. TRBV21-1 is labeled a pseudogene. The CDR3 loop spans 11 amino acids.

The chain couples TRBV13 to TRBJ1-2; D is perhaps TRBD1 (5 bases). V lost 6 bases to trimming and J lost 2 bases, with 13 bases between them. CDR1 is PRHDT, CDR2 FYEKMQ, per germline (reference sequence). There are 14 residues in the CDR3. This chain's CDR3 is CASRTAGGNYGYTF. Written as DNA, the CDR3 is TGTGCCAGCAGGACCGCGGGGGGGAACTATGGCTACACCTTC.

This clone is medium-sized by share. This chain connects TRBV7-2 to TRBJ2-7; 14 positions agree with TRBD2. Per the germline V gene, CDR1 is SGHTA and CDR2 is FQGNSA. V shed 7 bases, J shed 6 bases, and the junction held 14 bases outside the gene matches. There are 17 residues in the CDR3. The CDR3 loop reads CASTQAPGLAGGFEQYF. CDR3 bases: TGTGCCAGCACCCAAGCCCCTGGACTAGCGGGGGGATTCGAGCAGTACTTC.

This clone appeared once. This chain uses TRBV5-6 with TRBJ2-5, with 7 bases identical to TRBD1. Trimming removed 4 bases from V and 0 bases from J; junction bases left unmatched: 3. Looked up from germline, CDR1 is SGHDT and CDR2 is YYEEEE. This CDR3 has 14 amino acids. The CDR3: CASSPDRDQETQYF. The CDR3 DNA reads TGTGCCAGCAGCCCCGACAGGGACCAAGAGACCCAGTACTTC.

The sample holds a few counts of this clone. The chain employs TRBV6-6 and TRBJ1-5, with a possible D match to TRBD1 (6 bases). This CDR3 is built from 15 residues. Trimming cost V 6 bases and J 4 bases, with 16 bases left between them. Germline loops: CDR1 MNHNY, CDR2 SVGAGI (reference sequence). CDR3 protein: CASSLDSGPNQPQHF. The CDR3 DNA reads TGTGCCAGCAGCCTGGACAGTGGGCCTAATCAGCCCCAGCATTTT.

This chain joins TRBV5-1 and TRBJ2-3; no clear D gene. V lost 4 bases, J lost 0 bases, and 3 bases lay in between. The germline V gene has CDR1 SGHRS and CDR2 YFSETQ. The CDR3 covers 12 residues. CDR3 DNA sequence: TGCGCCAGCAGCACTAGCACAGATACGCAGTATTTT. This gives the protein CASSTSTDTQYF.

Concerning this clone: This sequence is one base from a far larger clone and is likely a read error. Other DNA sequences from this sample encode an identical CDR3 as well. The chain has TRBV9 and TRBJ2-3, with 8 positions matching TRBD2. CDR1 and CDR2 (germline): SGDLS, YYNGEE. This CDR3 has 17 amino acids. CDR3 DNA: TGCGCCAGCAGCGCTCTCGGGGGGGCGGGCTTAGCAGATACGCAGTATTTT. It translates to CASSALGGAGLADTQYF.

This sequence joins TRBV7-2 and TRBJ2-2, with D unresolved. CDR1 and CDR2 from the germline V gene are SGHTA and FQGNSA. The CDR3 length is 15 residues. Trimming shortened V by 2 bases and J by 6 bases, and 13 bases separated the two germline ends. The CDR3 region has the DNA TGTGCCAGCAGCTTAAGGTCAAGGTCGTCCGGGGAGCTGTTTTTT. Amino acid sequence: CASSLRSRSSGELFF.

CDR3 sequence reads: CAWSLRRTNQPQHF. CDR3 coding DNA: TGTGCCTGGAGTTTGCGCAGGACCAATCAGCCCCAGCATTTT. The chain is built from TRBV30 and TRBJ1-5; D uncertain. V shed 2 bases and J shed 3 bases, with 11 bases lying between them. The CDR3 runs 14 residues. Per germline, CDR1 GTSNPN and CDR2 SVGIG (reference sequence).

V usage is TRBV9 and J usage is TRBJ2-1; the match to TRBD1 covers 7 bases. This CDR3 spans 19 amino acids. Germline CDR1 is SGDLS and CDR2 is YYNGEE. With V trimmed by 0 bases and J by 0 bases, 12 bases remained unmatched. CDR3 region: CASSVGMYNRGSSYNEQFF. CDR3 DNA: TGTGCCAGCAGCGTAGGAATGTATAACAGGGGTAGCTCCTACAATGAGCAGTTCTTC.

This sequence joins TRBV7-7 and TRBJ2-2, with 7 positions matching TRBD2. V lost 2 bases to trimming and J lost 3 bases; unmatched junction nucleotides: 3. CDR3 length equals 15 residues. Germline assignment: CDR1 SSHAT and CDR2 FNYEAQ (reference sequence). The DNA of the CDR3 is TGTGCCAGCAGCTTAAGGACTAGGGACACCGGGGAGCTGTTTTTT. As protein: CASSLRTRDTGELFF.

About this clone itself: One base separates it from a far larger clone, so it is likely a read error. Other DNA sequences from this sample encode an identical CDR3 as well. This chain's CDR3 is CASSLPRVNTEAFF. DNA of the CDR3: TGTGCCAGCAGCTTGCCGCGGGTGAACACTGAAGCTTTCTTT. The V and J genes are TRBV5-6 and TRBJ1-1, with D unclear. Germline V gene sequence: CDR1 SGHDT, CDR2 YYEEEE. V dropped 1 base and J dropped 0 bases, with 7 bases sitting between them. The CDR3 has 14 amino acids.

With regard to this clone: This sample includes further DNA sequences coding for the same CDR3. The chain is built from TRBV30 and TRBJ2-7; D uncertain. Germline CDR1 and CDR2: GTSNPN and SVGIG (reference sequence). V lost 4 bases and J lost 3, with 10 bases in between. The CDR3 runs 12 residues. Here the CDR3 reads CAWTRDGYEQYF. CDR3 nucleotide sequence: TGTGCCTGGACTAGGGATGGCTACGAGCAGTACTTC.

The CDR3 spells CASSQAQGGEQYF. DNA for the CDR3: TGTGCCAGCAGCCAGGCACAGGGGGGCGAGCAGTACTTC. J is TRBJ2-7 and V is TRBV11-3, with TRBD1 matching over 8 bases. The germline V gene has CDR1 SGHNT and CDR2 YENEEA. The J segment lost 6 bases and the V segment lost 5 bases, leaving 6 bases of the junction unmatched. This CDR3 is built from 13 residues. Looking up the rest from reference TRBV11-3 and TRBJ2-7 gives the full variable domain: EAGVVQSPRYKIIEKKQPVAFWCNPISGHNTLYWYLQNLGQGPELLIRYENEEAVDDSQLPKDRFSAERLKGVDSTLKIQPAELGDSAVYLCASSQAQGGEQYFGPGTRLTVT.

The chain joins TRBV5-1 to TRBJ2-1, with D uncertain. Germline V gene data show CDR1 as SGHRS and CDR2 as YFSETQ. The CDR3 contains 16 residues. The V end was cut by 0 bases, the J end by 3 bases, with 13 bases between. CDR3 loop: CASSLADSMVYNEQFF. The DNA for the CDR3 is TGCGCCAGCAGCTTGGCCGACTCCATGGTCTACAATGAGCAGTTCTTC.

This clone turned up a few times. The genes are TRBV11-3 and TRBJ1-6; 12 nucleotides match TRBD1. Looked up from germline, CDR1 is SGHNT and CDR2 is YENEEA. This CDR3 spans 16 amino acids. The V segment lost 2 bases and the J segment 8 bases; nucleotides outside the gene matches: 4. CDR3 DNA: TGTGCCAGCAGCTTACTGGGACAGGGGGCACATTCACCCCTCCACTTT. Translated, it gives CASSLLGQGAHSPLHF.

The chain employs TRBV11-2 and TRBJ1-5, with D perhaps TRBD1 (5 bases). The CDR3 extends over 13 amino acids. Germline V CDR1 and CDR2: SGHAT, FQNNGV. Trimming shortened V by 0 bases and J by 9 bases, and 9 bases separated the two germline ends. CDR3 region: CASSLDVGGPQHF. The CDR3 region has the DNA TGTGCCAGCAGCTTAGATGTGGGGGGGCCCCAGCATTTT.

V gene TRBV19 combines with J gene TRBJ1-1; perhaps TRBD1 as D (5 bases). The CDR3 covers 16 residues. The V end lost 2 bases, the J end lost 0 bases, and 13 bases lay between the germline ends. The V gene's germline CDR1 is LNHDA and CDR2 SQIVND (reference sequence). In DNA, the CDR3 is TGTGCCAGTAGTATATTAGACAGTCTCTTGAACACTGAAGCTTTCTTT. Translation: CASSILDSLLNTEAFF.

This clone is a singleton in its sample. The rearrangement uses TRBV16 and TRBJ1-2, with D perhaps matching TRBD1 (6 bases). CDR1 and CDR2 from the germline V gene are KGHSY and FQNENV. V shed 8 bases and J shed 2 bases, with 12 bases lying between them. The CDR3 has 13 residues. CDR3 DNA sequence: TGTGCCAGCGGACACGACAGGAACTATGGCTACACCTTC. Its protein is CASGHDRNYGYTF.

V and J are TRBV28 and TRBJ1-6; no clear D gene. V gave up 1 base and J gave up 5 bases, with 12 bases separating them. CDR3 length: 16 residues. The germline CDR1 and CDR2 sequences are MDHEN and SYDVKM. The CDR3 bases are TGTGCCAGCAGTTTATCTCGTTCCTGGGATAATTCACCCCTCCACTTT. Translated: CASSLSRSWDNSPLHF.

V gene TRBV11-3 combines with J gene TRBJ1-1; D gene unclear. Germline V CDR1 and CDR2: SGHNT, YENEEA. The ends were cut back, 6 bases at V and 1 base at J, with 9 bases in the middle. This CDR3 region has 13 residues. CDR3 coding DNA: TGTGCCAGCAGTAGGACGGGGAACACTGAAGCTTTCTTT. Amino acids: CASSRTGNTEAFF. Variable domain in full (rest from reference TRBV11-3 and TRBJ1-1): EAGVVQSPRYKIIEKKQPVAFWCNPISGHNTLYWYLQNLGQGPELLIRYENEEAVDDSQLPKDRFSAERLKGVDSTLKIQPAELGDSAVYLCASSRTGNTEAFFGQGTRLTVV.

This sequence joins TRBV30 and TRBJ2-7, with D maybe TRBD2 (6 bases). Germline loops: CDR1 GTSNPN, CDR2 SVGIG (reference sequence). The ends were cut back, 3 bases at V and 4 bases at J, with 16 bases in the middle. This CDR3 has 14 residues. Here the CDR3 DNA reads TGTGCCTGGAGAGGCGGGACGGTTCCTTACGAGCAGTACTTC. Its protein product is CAWRGGTVPYEQYF. The full variable domain, its missing parts supplied by reference TRBV30 and TRBJ2-7, is SQTIHQWPATLVQPVGSPLSLECTVEGTSNPNLYWYRQAAGRGLQLLFYSVGIGQISSEVPQNLSASRPQDRQFILSSKKLLLSDSGFYLCAWRGGTVPYEQYFGPGTRLTVT.

The chain is built from TRBV7-9 and TRBJ1-5; tentatively, D is TRBD1 (5 bases). V was shortened by 4 bases and J by 10 bases, with 17 bases between the two germline ends. Germline loops: CDR1 SEHNR, CDR2 FQNEAQ (reference sequence). The CDR3 runs 14 residues. CDR3 in amino acids: CASSSGAGFDPQHF. CDR3 nucleotide sequence: TGTGCCAGCAGCTCTGGGGCAGGGTTCGATCCCCAGCATTTT.

The V and J genes are TRBV10-3 and TRBJ2-5; TRBD1 agrees at 7 bases. CDR3 size: 15 residues. After removal of 8 bases from V and 5 bases from J, the junction contained 14 bases not matched to a gene. Germline assignment: CDR1 ENHRY and CDR2 SYGVKD. The CDR3 region has the DNA TGTGCCATCGCGTCGAAGGGGGCCGGGACGGAGACCCAGTACTTC. Its translation: CAIASKGAGTETQYF.

The chain combines TRBV7-2 with TRBJ1-1; D call uncertain. Germline CDR1 is SGHTA and CDR2 is FQGNSA. Trimming cost V 2 bases and J 1 base, with 8 bases left between them. CDR3 length equals 14 residues. CDR3 nucleotides: TGTGCCAGCAGCTTAATGGGTGCGAACACTGAAGCTTTCTTT. Translating it yields CASSLMGANTEAFF.

This clone was detected a few times. This chain connects TRBV11-3 to TRBJ2-2; TRBD2 matches 12 bases. V dropped 6 bases and J dropped 3; count of bases not matched to a gene: 2. Per germline, CDR1 SGHNT and CDR2 YENEEA. The CDR3 has 15 residues. The CDR3 region is CASRASGRDTGELFF. The CDR3 bases are TGTGCCAGCAGGGCTAGCGGGAGGGACACCGGGGAGCTGTTTTTT.

The V call is TRBV11-1, the J call TRBJ2-5; 8 bases map to TRBD2. Germline V CDR1 and CDR2: SGHAT, FQDESV (reference sequence). The CDR3 has 13 residues. V lost 5 bases and J lost 2; bases outside the gene matches: 1. The CDR3 DNA sequence: TGTGCCAGCAGCCCTAGCGGGCAAGAGACCCAGTACTTC. Translating gives CASSPSGQETQYF.

The chain employs TRBV5-6 and TRBJ2-1, with TRBD1 identical over 7 bases. The junction had 6 bases not matched to a gene; V was cut back by 1 base and J by 5 bases. Germline V lookup: CDR1 SGHDT, CDR2 YYEEEE. This CDR3 is built from 15 residues. The CDR3 DNA is TGTGCCAGCAGCTTGCGCCGACAGGGAGACAATGAGCAGTTCTTC. It codes for CASSLRRQGDNEQFF. The full variable domain, its missing parts supplied by reference TRBV5-6 and TRBJ2-1, is DAGVTQSPTHLIKTRGQQVTLRCSPKSGHDTVSWYQQALGQGPQFIFQYYEEEERQRGNFPDRFSGHQFPNYSSELNVNALLLGDSALYLCASSLRRQGDNEQFFGPGTRLTVL.

The chain joins TRBV7-8 to TRBJ2-1, with TRBD2 matching 10 bases. Germline values: CDR1 SGHVS, CDR2 FQNEAQ. The V gene end was trimmed by 4 bases and the J gene end by 7 bases; junction bases not matched to a gene: 7. The CDR3 covers 15 residues. CDR3 protein: CASSSQRGGRNEQFF. Here the CDR3 DNA reads TGTGCCAGCAGCTCCCAGCGGGGGGGCCGTAATGAGCAGTTCTTC. The full variable domain, in which reference TRBV7-8 and TRBJ2-1 provide the parts outside the CDR3, is GAGVSQSPRYKVAKRGQDVALRCDPISGHVSLFWYQQALGQGPEFLTYFQNEAQLDKSGLPSDRFFAERPEGSVSTLKIQRTQQEDSAVYLCASSSQRGGRNEQFFGPGTRLTVL.

The rearrangement joins TRBV11-3 to TRBJ2-7, with D perhaps assigned TRBD1 or TRBD2 (5 bases each). Per the germline V gene, CDR1 is SGHNT and CDR2 is YENEEA. With 1 base removed from V and 1 base from J, the gap between germline ends came to 11 bases. The CDR3 runs to 15 residues. CDR3 in amino acids: CASSLVGTPSYEQYF. DNA for the CDR3: TGTGCCAGCAGCTTAGTCGGGACGCCTTCCTACGAGCAGTACTTC.